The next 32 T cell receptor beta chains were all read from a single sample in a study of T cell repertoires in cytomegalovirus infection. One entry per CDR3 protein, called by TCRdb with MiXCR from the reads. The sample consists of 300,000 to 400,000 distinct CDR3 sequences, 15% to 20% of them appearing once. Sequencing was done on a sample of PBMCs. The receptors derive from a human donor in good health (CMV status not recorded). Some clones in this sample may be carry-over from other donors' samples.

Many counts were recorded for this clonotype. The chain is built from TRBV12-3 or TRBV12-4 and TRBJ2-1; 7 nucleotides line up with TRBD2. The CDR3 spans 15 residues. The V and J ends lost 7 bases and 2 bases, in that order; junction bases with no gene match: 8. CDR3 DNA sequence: TGTGCCAGCAACCCGAGCGGGAATCCCTACAATGAGCAGTTCTTC. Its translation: CASNPSGNPYNEQFF.

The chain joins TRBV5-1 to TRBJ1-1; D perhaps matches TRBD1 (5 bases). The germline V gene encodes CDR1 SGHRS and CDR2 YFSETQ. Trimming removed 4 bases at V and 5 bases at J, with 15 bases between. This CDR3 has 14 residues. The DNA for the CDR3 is TGCGCCAGCAGCAGGCTTGGGGGGATGACTGAAGCTTTCTTT. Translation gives CASSRLGGMTEAFF.

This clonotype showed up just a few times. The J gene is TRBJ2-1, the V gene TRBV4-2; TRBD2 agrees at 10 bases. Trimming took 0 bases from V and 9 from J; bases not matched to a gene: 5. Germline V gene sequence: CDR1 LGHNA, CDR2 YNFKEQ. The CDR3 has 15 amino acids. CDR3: CASSQDSGGWVEQFF. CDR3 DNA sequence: TGTGCCAGCAGCCAAGATAGCGGGGGGTGGGTTGAGCAGTTCTTC.

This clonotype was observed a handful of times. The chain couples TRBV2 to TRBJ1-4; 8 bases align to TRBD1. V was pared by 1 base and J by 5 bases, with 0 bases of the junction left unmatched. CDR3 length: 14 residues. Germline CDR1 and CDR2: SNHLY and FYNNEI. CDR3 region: CASSEGTGNEKLFF. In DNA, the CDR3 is TGTGCCAGCAGTGAAGGGACAGGGAATGAAAAACTGTTTTTT.

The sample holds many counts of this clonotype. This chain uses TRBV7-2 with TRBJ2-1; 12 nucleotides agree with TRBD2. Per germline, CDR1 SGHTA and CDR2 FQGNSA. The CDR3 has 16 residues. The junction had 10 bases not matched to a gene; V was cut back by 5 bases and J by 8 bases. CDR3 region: CASSPLAGGPKDEQFF. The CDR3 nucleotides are TGTGCCAGCAGCCCCCTAGCGGGAGGGCCAAAGGATGAGCAGTTCTTC.

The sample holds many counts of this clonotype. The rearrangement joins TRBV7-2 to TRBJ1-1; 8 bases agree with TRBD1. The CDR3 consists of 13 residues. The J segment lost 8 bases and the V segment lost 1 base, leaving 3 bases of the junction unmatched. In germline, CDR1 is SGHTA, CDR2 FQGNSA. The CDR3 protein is CASSLVGDREAFF. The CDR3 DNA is TGTGCCAGCAGCTTAGTAGGGGACAGGGAAGCTTTCTTT.

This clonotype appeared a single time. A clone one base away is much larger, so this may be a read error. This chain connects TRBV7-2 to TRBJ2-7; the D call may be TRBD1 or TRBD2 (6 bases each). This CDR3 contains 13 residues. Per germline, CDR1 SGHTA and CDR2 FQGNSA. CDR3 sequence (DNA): TGTGTCAGCAGCCCTAGGGGGGCCCTGAATAAGTACTTC. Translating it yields CVSSPRGALNKYF.

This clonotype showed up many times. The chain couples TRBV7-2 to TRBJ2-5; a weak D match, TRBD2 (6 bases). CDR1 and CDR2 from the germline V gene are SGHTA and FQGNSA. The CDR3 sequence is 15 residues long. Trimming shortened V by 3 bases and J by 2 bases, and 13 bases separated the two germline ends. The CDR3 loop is CASSFDGREQETQYF. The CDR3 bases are TGTGCCAGCAGCTTCGACGGACGGGAGCAAGAGACCCAGTACTTC.

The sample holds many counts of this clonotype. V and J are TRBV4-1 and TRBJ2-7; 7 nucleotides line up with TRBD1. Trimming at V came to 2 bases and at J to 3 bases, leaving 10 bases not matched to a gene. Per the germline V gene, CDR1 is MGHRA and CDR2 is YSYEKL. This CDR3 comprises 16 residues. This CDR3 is CASSQPTGTVIYEQYF. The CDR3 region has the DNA TGCGCCAGCAGCCAACCAACCGGGACAGTCATCTACGAGCAGTACTTC.

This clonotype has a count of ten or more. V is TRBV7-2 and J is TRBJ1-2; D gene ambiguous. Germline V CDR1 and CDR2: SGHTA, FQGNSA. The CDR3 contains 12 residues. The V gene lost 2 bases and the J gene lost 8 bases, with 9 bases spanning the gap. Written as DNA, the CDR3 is TGTGCCAGCAGCTTAATCCGGGAGGGCTACACCTTC. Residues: CASSLIREGYTF.

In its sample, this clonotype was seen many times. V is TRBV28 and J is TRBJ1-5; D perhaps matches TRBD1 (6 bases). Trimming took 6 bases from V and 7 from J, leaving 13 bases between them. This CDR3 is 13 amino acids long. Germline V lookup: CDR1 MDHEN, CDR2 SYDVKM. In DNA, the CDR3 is TGTGCCAGCAGCAGACAGGTCGGGCAGCCCCAGCATTTT. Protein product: CASSRQVGQPQHF.

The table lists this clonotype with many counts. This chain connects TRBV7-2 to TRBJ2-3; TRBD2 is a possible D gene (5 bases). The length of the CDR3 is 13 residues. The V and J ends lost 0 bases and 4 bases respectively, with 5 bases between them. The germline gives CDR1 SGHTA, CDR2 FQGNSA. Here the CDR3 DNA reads TGTGCCAGCAGCTTAGCGGGAGCAGATACGCAGTATTTT. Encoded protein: CASSLAGADTQYF.

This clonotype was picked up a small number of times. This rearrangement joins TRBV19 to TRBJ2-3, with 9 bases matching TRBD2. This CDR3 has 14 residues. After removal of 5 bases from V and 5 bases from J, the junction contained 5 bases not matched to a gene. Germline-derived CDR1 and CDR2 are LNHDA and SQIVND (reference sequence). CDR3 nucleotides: TGTGCCAGTAGTGCGGGACTAGCCGGAGATACGCAGTATTTT. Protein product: CASSAGLAGDTQYF.

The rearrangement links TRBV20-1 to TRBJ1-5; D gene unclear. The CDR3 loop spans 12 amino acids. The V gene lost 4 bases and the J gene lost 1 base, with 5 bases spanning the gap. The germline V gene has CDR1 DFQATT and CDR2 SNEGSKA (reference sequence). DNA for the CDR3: TGCAGTGCTAACCCGAGCAATCAGCCCCAGCATTTT. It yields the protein CSANPSNQPQHF.

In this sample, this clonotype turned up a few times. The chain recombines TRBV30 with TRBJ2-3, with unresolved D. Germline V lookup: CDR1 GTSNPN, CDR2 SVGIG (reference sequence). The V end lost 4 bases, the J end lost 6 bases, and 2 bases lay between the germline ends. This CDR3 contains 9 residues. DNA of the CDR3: TGTGCCTGGAAGGATACGCAGTATTTT. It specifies CAWKDTQYF.

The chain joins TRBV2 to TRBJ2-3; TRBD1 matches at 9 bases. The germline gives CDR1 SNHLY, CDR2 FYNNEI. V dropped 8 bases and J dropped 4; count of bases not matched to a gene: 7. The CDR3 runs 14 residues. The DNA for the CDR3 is TGTGCCAGCGCCCTTGGACAGGGGCCAGATACGCAGTATTTT. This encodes CASALGQGPDTQYF.

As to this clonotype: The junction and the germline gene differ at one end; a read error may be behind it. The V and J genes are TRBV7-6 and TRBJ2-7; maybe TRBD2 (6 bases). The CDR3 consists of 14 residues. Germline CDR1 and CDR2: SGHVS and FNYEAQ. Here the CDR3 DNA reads TGTGCCAGCAGCTTAGTCCTCGGGAGCTACCAGCAGTACTTC. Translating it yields CASSLVLGSYQQYF.

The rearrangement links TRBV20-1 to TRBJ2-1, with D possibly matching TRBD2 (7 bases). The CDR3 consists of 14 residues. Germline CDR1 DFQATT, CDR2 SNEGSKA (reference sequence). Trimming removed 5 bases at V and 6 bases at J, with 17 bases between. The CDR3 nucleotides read TGCAGTGCTGAAGGACTAGTGGGGGCCAATGAGCAGTTCTTC. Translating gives CSAEGLVGANEQFF.

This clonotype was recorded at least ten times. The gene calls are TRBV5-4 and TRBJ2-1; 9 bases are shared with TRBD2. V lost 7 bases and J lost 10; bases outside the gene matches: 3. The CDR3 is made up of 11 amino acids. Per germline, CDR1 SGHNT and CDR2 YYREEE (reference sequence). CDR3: CASFLAGEQFF. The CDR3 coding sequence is TGTGCCAGCTTTCTAGCGGGGGAGCAGTTCTTC.

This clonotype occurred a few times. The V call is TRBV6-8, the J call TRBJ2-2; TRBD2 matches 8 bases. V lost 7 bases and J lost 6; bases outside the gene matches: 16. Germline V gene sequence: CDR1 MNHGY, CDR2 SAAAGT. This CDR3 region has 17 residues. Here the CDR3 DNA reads TGTGCCAGCACCCACAGGAGGCCGACTAGCGAGGCCGGGGAGCTGTTTTTT. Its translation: CASTHRRPTSEAGELFF.

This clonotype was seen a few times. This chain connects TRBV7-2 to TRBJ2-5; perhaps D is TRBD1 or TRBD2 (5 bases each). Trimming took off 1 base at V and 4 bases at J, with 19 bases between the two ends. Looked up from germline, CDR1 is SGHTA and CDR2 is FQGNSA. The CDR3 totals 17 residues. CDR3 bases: TGTGCCAGCAGCTTAGGAAGGGGACCACTCTCCCGAGAGACCCAGTACTTC. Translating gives CASSLGRGPLSRETQYF.

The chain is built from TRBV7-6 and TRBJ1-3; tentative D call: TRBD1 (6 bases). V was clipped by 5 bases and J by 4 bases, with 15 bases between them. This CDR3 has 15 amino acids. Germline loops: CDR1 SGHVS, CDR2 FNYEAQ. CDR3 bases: TGTGCCAGCAGCGCCCGGGACAATTCCGGAAACACCATATATTTT. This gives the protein CASSARDNSGNTIYF.

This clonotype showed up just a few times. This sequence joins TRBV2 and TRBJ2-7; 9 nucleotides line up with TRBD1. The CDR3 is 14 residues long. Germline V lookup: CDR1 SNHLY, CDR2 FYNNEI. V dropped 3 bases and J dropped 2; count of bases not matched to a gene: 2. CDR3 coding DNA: TGTGCCAGCAGTGAGGACAGGGGTACCTACGAGCAGTACTTC. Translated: CASSEDRGTYEQYF.

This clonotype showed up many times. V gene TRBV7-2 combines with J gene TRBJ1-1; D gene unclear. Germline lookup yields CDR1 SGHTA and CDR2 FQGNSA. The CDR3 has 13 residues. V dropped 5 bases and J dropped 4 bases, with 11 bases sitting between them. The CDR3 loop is CASSGNRGTEAFF. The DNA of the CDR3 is TGTGCCAGCAGCGGGAACCGCGGCACTGAAGCTTTCTTT.

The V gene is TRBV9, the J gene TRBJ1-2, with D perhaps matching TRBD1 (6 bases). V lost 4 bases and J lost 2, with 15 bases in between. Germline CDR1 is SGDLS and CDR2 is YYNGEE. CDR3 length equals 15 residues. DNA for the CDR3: TGTGCCAGCAGCCCGAGGACAGATATAAACTATGGCTACACCTTC. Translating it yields CASSPRTDINYGYTF.

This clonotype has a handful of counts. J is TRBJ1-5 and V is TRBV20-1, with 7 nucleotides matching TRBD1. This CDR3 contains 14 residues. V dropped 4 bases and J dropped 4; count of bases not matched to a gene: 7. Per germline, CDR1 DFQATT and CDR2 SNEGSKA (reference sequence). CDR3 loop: CSAIGRGFNQPQHF. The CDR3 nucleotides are TGCAGTGCTATCGGCAGGGGGTTTAATCAGCCCCAGCATTTT.

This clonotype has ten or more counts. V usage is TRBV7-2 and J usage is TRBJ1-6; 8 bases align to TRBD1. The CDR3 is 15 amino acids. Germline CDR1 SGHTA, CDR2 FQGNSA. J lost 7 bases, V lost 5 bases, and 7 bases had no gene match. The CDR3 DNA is TGTGCCAGCAGCCCCTGGACAGGGTTAAATTCACCCCTCCACTTT. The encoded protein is CASSPWTGLNSPLHF.

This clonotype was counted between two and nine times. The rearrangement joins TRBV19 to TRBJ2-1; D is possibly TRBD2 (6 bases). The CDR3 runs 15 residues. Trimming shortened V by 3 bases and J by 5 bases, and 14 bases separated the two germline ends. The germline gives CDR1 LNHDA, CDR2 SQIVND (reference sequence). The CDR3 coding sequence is TGTGCCAGTAGTATTTCGGGACTCGATAACAATGAGCAGTTCTTC. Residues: CASSISGLDNNEQFF.

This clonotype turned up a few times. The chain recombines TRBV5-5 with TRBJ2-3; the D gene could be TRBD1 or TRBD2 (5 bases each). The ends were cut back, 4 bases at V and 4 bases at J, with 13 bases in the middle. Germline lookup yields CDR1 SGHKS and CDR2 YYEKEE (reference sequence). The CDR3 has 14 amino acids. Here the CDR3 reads CASSQEVGADTQYF. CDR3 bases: TGTGCCAGCAGCCAGGAGGTAGGGGCAGATACGCAGTATTTT.

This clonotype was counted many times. CDR3 nucleotide sequence: TGTGCCAGTAGTCCGAGGACTAGCGGGGTGACAGATACGCAGTATTTT. Translating it yields CASSPRTSGVTDTQYF. This chain joins TRBV19 and TRBJ2-3; 12 nucleotides line up with TRBD2. The CDR3 is 16 amino acids. J gave up 3 bases and V 5 bases, and 6 bases lay outside the gene matches. CDR1 is LNHDA, CDR2 SQIVND, per germline (reference sequence).

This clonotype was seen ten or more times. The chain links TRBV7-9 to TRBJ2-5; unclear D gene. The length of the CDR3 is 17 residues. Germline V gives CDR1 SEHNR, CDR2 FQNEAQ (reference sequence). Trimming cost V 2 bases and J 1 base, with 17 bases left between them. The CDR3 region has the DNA TGTGCCAGCAGCTTACCCCAATCGGGTGCGGCCCAAGAGACCCAGTACTTC. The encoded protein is CASSLPQSGAAQETQYF.

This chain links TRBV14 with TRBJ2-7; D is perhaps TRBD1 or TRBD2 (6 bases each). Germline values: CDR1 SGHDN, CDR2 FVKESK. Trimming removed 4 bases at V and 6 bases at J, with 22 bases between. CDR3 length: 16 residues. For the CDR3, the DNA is TGTGCCAGCAGCCTTTTTTGGGGGGCCGACCCAACCGAGCAGTACTTC. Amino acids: CASSLFWGADPTEQYF.